The clone carrying this T cell receptor beta chain occurred a few times. Its antigen is unknown. This CDR3 region has 12 residues. Germline V gene lookup returns CDR1 MDHEN and CDR2 SYDVKM. V was trimmed by 5 bases and J by 6 bases, leaving 7 bases between them. This record belongs to a study of T-cell reconstitution after alpha-beta-depleted transplantation in children. Study conclusions and caveats: At day 60, the high TCRbeta diversity found in some patients originated from recipient T cells and thymic progenitors that had survived. Several hundred graft clones that had expanded were reportedly the source of alpha-beta T cells about two months after transplant. A year had passed since transplant, and T-cell counts and diversity by then came mostly from newly produced T cells.

Preparing the TCRbeta library involved the use of unique molecular identifiers. TCRdb fed the PCR reads into MiXCR, producing one record per CDR3 protein. This sample has hundreds of thousands of distinct CDR3 sequences, with around 9.9% found just once. The specimen was PBMCs, collected before TCRalphabeta/CD19-depleted stem cell transplant. The receptor comes from a child in the first two years of life with acute myeloid leukemia, due to receive a stem cell transplant. This sequence joins TRBV28 and TRBJ2-2; D gene uncertain. The CDR3 region has the DNA TGTGCCAGCAGTCATCCCCCCGGGGAGCTGTTTTTT. This codes for CASSHPPGELFF.